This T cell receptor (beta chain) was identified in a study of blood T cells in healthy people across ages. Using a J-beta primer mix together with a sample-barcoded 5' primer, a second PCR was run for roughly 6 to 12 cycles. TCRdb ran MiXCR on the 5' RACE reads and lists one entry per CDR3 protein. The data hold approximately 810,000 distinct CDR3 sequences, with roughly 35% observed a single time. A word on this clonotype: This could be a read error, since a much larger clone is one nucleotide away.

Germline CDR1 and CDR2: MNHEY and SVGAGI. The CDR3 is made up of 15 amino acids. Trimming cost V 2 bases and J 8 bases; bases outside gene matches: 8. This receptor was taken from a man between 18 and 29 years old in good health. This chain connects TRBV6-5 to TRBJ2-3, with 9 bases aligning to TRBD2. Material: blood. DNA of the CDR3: TGTGCCAGCAGTTACGCAGGCGGGGGGGCCGCTACGCAGTATTTT. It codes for CASSYAGGGAATQYF.